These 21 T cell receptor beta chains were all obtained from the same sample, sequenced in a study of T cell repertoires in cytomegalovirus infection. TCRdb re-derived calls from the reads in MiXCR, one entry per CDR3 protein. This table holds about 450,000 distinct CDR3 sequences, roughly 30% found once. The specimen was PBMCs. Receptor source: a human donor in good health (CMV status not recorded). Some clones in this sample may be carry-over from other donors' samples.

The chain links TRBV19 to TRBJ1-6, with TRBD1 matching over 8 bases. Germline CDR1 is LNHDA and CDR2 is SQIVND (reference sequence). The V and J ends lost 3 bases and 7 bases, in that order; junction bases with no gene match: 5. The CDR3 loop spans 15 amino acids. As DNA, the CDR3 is TGTGCCAGTAGTATGAGACAGGGGCCCAATTCACCCCTCCACTTT. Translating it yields CASSMRQGPNSPLHF.

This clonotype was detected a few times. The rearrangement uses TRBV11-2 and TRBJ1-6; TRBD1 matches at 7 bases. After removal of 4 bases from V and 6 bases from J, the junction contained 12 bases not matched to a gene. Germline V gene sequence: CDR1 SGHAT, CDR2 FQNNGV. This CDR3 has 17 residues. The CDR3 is CASSSQGPRLLNSPLHF. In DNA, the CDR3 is TGTGCCAGCAGCTCACAGGGGCCCCGACTTCTTAATTCACCCCTCCACTTT.

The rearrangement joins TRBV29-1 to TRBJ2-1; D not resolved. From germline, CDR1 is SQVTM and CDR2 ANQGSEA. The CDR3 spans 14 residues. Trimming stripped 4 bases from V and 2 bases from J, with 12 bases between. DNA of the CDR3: TGCAGCGTTGCCTGGGCAGGCACCTACAATGAGCAGTTCTTC. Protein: CSVAWAGTYNEQFF.

In nucleotides, the CDR3 is TGCAGCGTTGAAAAGGGGACGTCCTACAATGAGCAGTTCTTC. The encoded protein is CSVEKGTSYNEQFF. V gene TRBV29-1 combines with J gene TRBJ2-1, with D perhaps being TRBD1 or TRBD2 (5 bases each). V was shortened by 2 bases and J by 1 base, with 9 bases between the two germline ends. The CDR3 covers 14 residues. Germline CDR1 and CDR2: SQVTM and ANQGSEA.

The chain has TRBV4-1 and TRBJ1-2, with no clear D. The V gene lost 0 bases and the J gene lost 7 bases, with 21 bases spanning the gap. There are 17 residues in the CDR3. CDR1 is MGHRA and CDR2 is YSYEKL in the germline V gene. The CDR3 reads CASSQEGGSALLSGYTF. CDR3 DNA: TGCGCCAGCAGCCAAGAGGGCGGCTCGGCGCTTTTAAGTGGCTACACCTTC.

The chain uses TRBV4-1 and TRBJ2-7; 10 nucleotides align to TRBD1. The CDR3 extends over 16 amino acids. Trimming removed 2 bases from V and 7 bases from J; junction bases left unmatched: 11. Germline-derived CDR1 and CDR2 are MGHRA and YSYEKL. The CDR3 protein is CASSQTTGTGAREQYF. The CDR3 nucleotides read TGCGCCAGCAGCCAAACCACCGGGACAGGGGCACGGGAGCAGTACTTC.

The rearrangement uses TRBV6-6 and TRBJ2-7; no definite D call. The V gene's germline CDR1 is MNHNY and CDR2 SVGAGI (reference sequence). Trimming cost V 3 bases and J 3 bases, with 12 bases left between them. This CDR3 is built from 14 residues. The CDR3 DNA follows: TGTGCCAGCAGTTATTTCCCCCGTTACTACGAGCAGTACTTC. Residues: CASSYFPRYYEQYF.

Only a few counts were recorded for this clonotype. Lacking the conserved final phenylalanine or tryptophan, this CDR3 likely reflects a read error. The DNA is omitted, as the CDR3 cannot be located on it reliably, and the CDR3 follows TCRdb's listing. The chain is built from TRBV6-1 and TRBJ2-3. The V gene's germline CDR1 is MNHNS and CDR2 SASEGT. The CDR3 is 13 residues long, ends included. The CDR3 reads CASSAMTLGSYPI.

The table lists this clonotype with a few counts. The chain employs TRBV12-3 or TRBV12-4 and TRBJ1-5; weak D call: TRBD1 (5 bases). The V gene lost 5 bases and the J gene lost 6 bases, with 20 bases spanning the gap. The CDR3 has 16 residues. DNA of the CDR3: TGTGCCAGCAGTGAACGATCGGGACGTCATGGTCAGCCCCAGCATTTT. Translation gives CASSERSGRHGQPQHF.

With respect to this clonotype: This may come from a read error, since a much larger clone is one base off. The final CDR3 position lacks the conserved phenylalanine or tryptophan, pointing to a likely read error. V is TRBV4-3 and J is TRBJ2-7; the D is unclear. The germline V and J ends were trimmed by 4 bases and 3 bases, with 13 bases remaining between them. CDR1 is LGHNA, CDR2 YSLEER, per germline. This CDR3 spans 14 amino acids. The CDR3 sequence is CASSLHLVNYEQYL. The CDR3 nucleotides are TGCGCCAGCAGCCTCCACCTGGTTAACTACGAGCAGTACTTA.

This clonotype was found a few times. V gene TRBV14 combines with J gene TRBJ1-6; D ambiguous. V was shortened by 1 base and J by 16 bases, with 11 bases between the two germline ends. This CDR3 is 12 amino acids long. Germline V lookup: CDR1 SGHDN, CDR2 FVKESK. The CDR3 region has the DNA TGTGCCAGCAGCCAAGTTTCCACCTCTCTCCACTTT. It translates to CASSQVSTSLHF.

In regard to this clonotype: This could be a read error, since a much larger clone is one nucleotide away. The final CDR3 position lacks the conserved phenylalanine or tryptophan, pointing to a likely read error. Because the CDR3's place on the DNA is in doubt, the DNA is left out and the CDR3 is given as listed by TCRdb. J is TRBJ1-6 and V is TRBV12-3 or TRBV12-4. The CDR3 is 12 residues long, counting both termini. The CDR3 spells CASSFQRAGYHC.

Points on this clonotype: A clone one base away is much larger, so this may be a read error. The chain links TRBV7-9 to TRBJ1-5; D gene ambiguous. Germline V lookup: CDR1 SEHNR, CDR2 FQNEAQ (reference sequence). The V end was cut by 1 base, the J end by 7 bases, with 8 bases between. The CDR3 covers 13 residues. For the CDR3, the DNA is TGTGCCAGCAGCTTAGGGAGGGAACAGCCCCAGCATTTT. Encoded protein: CASSLGREQPQHF. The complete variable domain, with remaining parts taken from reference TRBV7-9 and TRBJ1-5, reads DTGVSQNPRHKITKRGQNVTFRCDPISEHNRLYWYRQTLGQGPEFLTYFQNEAQLEKSRLLSDRFSAERPKGSFSTLEIQRTEQGDSAMYLCASSLGREQPQHFGDGTRLSIL.

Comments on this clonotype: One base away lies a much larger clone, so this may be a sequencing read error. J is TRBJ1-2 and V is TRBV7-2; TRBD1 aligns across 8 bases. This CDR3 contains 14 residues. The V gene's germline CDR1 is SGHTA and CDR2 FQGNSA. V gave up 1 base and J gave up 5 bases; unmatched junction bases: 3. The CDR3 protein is CASSLGDRMYGYTF. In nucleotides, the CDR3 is TGTGCCAGCAGCTTAGGGGACAGGATGTATGGCTACACCTTC.

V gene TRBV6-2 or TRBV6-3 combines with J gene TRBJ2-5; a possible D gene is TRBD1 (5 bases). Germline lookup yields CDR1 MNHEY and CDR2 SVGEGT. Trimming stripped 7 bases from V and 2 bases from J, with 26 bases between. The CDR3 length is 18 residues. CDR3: CASTDRPQRQRGQETQYF. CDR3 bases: TGTGCCAGCACCGACCGGCCTCAACGTCAAAGGGGACAAGAGACCCAGTACTTC.

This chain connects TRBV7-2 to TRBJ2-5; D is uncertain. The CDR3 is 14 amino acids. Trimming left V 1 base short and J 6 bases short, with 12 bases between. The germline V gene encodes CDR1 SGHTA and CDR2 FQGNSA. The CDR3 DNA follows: TGTGCCAGCAGCTTAGATCCAGTACCGAAGACCCAGTACTTC. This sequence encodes CASSLDPVPKTQYF.

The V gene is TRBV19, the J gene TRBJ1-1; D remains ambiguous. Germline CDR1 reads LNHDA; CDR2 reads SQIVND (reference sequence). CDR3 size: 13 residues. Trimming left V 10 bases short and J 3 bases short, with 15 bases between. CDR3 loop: CATRGSWDTEAFF. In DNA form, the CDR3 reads TGTGCCACCCGTGGGTCTTGGGACACTGAAGCTTTCTTT.

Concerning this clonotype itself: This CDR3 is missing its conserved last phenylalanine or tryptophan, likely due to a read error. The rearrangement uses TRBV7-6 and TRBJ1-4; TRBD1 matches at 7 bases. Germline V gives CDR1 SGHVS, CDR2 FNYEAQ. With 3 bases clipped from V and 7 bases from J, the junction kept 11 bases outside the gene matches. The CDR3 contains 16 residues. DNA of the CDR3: TGTGCCAGCAGCTTCGTTGGGACAGTGGAGAGTGAAAAACTGTTTTGT. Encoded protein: CASSFVGTVESEKLFC.

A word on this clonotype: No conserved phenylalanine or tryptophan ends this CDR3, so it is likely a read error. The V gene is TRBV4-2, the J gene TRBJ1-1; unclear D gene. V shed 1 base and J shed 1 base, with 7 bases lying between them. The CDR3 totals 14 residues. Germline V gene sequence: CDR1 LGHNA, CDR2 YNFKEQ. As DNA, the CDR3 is TGTGCCAGCAGCCAAGTTGAGAAGAACACTGAAGCTTTCTGT. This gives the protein CASSQVEKNTEAFC.

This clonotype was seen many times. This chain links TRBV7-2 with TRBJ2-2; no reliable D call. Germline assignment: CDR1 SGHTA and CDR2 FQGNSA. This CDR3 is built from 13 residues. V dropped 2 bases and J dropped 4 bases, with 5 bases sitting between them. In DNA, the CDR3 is TGTGCCAGCAGCTTAAAATTCACCGGGGAGCTGTTTTTT. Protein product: CASSLKFTGELFF.

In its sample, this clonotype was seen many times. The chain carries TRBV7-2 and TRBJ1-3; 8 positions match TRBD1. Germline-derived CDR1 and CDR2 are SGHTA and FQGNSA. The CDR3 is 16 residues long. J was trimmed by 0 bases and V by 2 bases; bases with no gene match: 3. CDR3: CASSLTGGISGNTIYF. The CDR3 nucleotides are TGTGCCAGCAGCTTAACAGGGGGTATCTCTGGAAACACCATATATTTT.